The present T cell receptor beta chain was sequenced within a study of identical twins. Findings and caveats of the study: A lower insertion count was a feature of abundant cord blood beta clonotypes, with no such feature in memory repertoires.

TCRdb processed the 5' RACE reads anew with MiXCR; each CDR3 protein has one entry. The sample yields about 530,000 distinct CDR3 sequences, about 15% seen once. This CDR3 spans 15 amino acids. Germline values: CDR1 SGHRS, CDR2 YFSETQ. V lost 3 bases, J lost 4 bases, and 3 bases stayed unmatched. Each donor was a healthy Caucasian. This clonotype came up a few times. Its matching antigen is unknown. These data were likewise used in another study, on yellow fever vaccine responses in identical twins.

This TCR came from a woman under 30 in good health. What was sequenced was CD4+ T cells sorted from blood. The chain couples TRBV5-1 to TRBJ2-1; 11 nucleotides line up with TRBD2. The CDR3 DNA is TGCGCCAGCAGCTCCCGGACTAGCGGGTACAATGAGCAGTTCTTC. Translated, it gives CASSSRTSGYNEQFF.